Included here is one T cell receptor (beta chain) sequence, with context. The antigen remains undetermined. The V gene lost 0 bases and the J gene lost 9 bases, with 13 bases spanning the gap. The CDR3 covers 14 residues. The germline CDR1 and CDR2 sequences are SGHRS and YFSETQ. Time point described: patch test 3, about 24 weeks after DPC sensitization. The treatment denotes: therapeutic diphenylcyclopropenone sensitization with weekly scalp DPC. The sample originates from a study of human T cells and chemical hapten exposure. Whole-study context: Women made up most patients, who had alopecia areata, totalis or universalis. Study conclusions and caveats: Sensitizing to DPC left TCRs with a frequency above 1 in 1000 unaltered. Expanded TCRs created a significantly greater count of big CDR3 similarity clusters than controls did.

TCRdb fed the RACE reads into MiXCR, producing one record per CDR3 protein. This table holds approximately 160,000 distinct CDR3 sequences, about 27% found once. The TCR sequence derives from a woman aged 18-29 years with alopecia areata. Some clones in this sample may be carry-over from other donors' samples. Here the sequenced sample was whole blood, taken in connection with sensitization to the hapten diphenylcyclopropenone (DPC). V and J are TRBV5-1 and TRBJ2-1; D gene unclear. CDR3 bases: TGCGCCAGCAGCTTGGAACGAATGCGTGGTGAGCAGTTCTTC. Translated, it gives CASSLERMRGEQFF.